These 30 T cell receptor beta chains share one sample of origin, sequenced in a study of blood T cell repertoires in COVID-19. TCRdb's copy holds only in-frame clones and misses some; the assay was immunoSEQ multiplex PCR. The data contain fewer than 250,000 clones, just under 85% of them singletons. Sequencing was done on a sample of peripheral blood. The source is a woman aged 70 to 79 with active or convalescent COVID-19.

The chain recombines TRBV2 with TRBJ2-3; possible D gene TRBD2, 5 bases. The V gene lost 4 bases and the J gene lost 5 bases, with 13 bases spanning the gap. This CDR3 region has 14 residues. Germline values: CDR1 SNHLY, CDR2 FYNNEI. CDR3 in amino acids: CASSVWSGIDTQYF. DNA for the CDR3: TGTGCCAGCAGTGTGTGGAGCGGAATAGATACGCAGTATTTT. Full variable domain (outside the CDR3, taken from reference TRBV2 and TRBJ2-3): EPEVTQTPSHQVTQMGQEVILRCVPISNHLYFYWYRQILGQKVEFLVSFYNNEISEKSEIFDDQFSVERPDGSNFTLKIRSTKLEDSAMYFCASSVWSGIDTQYFGPGTRLTVL.

This clone was counted a single time. This chain uses TRBV3-1 (or the pseudogene TRBV3-2) with TRBJ1-1; 8 bases are shared with TRBD1. After removal of 4 bases from V and 8 bases from J, the junction contained 15 bases not matched to a gene. Germline assignment: CDR1 LGHDT and CDR2 YNNKEL (reference sequence). CDR3 length equals 16 residues. This chain's CDR3 is CASSLRTGTGGVEAFF. As DNA, the CDR3 is TGTGCCAGCAGCCTCCGGACCGGGACAGGCGGGGTAGAAGCTTTCTTT.

The chain employs TRBV7-3 and TRBJ2-3; 10 nucleotides agree with TRBD1. The CDR3 runs to 15 residues. The ends lost 4 bases at V and 0 bases at J; junction bases unmatched: 1. From germline, CDR1 is SGHTA and CDR2 FQGTGA. The CDR3 region is CASSWTGGSTDTQYF. The CDR3 nucleotides read TGTGCCAGCAGCTGGACAGGGGGGAGCACAGATACGCAGTATTTT.

J is TRBJ2-7 and V is TRBV11-2, with 9 bases aligning to TRBD2. This CDR3 contains 19 residues. The J segment lost 7 bases and the V segment lost 5 bases, leaving 24 bases of the junction unmatched. The germline V gene encodes CDR1 SGHAT and CDR2 FQNNGV. The CDR3 DNA is TGTGCCAGCAGCAACCTCGATGGGGGGCGGGTAGCGGGAGTCTTTGAGCAGTACTTC. It specifies CASSNLDGGRVAGVFEQYF.

The rearrangement joins TRBV24-1 to TRBJ2-3; D is ambiguous. Deletions cut 3 bases from V and 3 bases from J, with 9 bases between. Germline CDR1 is KGHDR and CDR2 is SFDVKD. CDR3 length equals 14 residues. CDR3: CATSDVTGTDTQYF. As DNA, the CDR3 is TGTGCCACCAGTGATGTGACTGGGACAGATACGCAGTATTTT.

The V gene is TRBV13, the J gene TRBJ2-1; D is perhaps TRBD1 (5 bases). This CDR3 has 14 residues. Trimming stripped 2 bases from V and 3 bases from J, with 8 bases between. The germline CDR1 and CDR2 sequences are PRHDT and FYEKMQ (reference sequence). The chain's CDR3 is CASSLQGFYNEQFF. In DNA form, the CDR3 reads TGTGCCAGCAGCTTACAGGGTTTCTACAATGAGCAGTTCTTC.

J is TRBJ1-1 and V is TRBV28, with D perhaps matching TRBD1 (5 bases). The CDR3 has 11 residues. Germline loops: CDR1 MDHEN, CDR2 SYDVKM. Here the CDR3 reads CATKGFTEAFF. The CDR3 nucleotides are TGTGCAACAAAGGGGTTCACTGAAGCTTTCTTT.

This chain uses TRBV6-5 with TRBJ2-5, with a weak D call TRBD1 (6 bases). Germline V gene sequence: CDR1 MNHEY, CDR2 SVGAGI. The CDR3 covers 15 residues. The germline V and J ends were trimmed by 5 bases and 4 bases, with 17 bases remaining between them. DNA of the CDR3: TGTGCCAGCAGTCCCCGGCAGGGGCGTGGAGAGACCCAGTACTTC. This encodes CASSPRQGRGETQYF.

The J gene is TRBJ2-3, the V gene TRBV7-3; 9 positions agree with TRBD2. The V gene end was trimmed by 5 bases and the J gene end by 4 bases; junction bases not matched to a gene: 10. Germline V CDR1 and CDR2: SGHTA, FQGTGA. The CDR3 is made up of 16 amino acids. The CDR3 here is CASSPLRAGGPDTQYF. CDR3 DNA: TGTGCCAGCAGCCCCTTACGTGCGGGAGGGCCAGATACGCAGTATTTT.

V is TRBV7-9 and J is TRBJ2-5; 7 bases agree with TRBD1. The CDR3 covers 19 residues. Germline-derived CDR1 and CDR2 are SEHNR and FQNEAQ (reference sequence). V lost 5 bases to trimming and J lost 5 bases; unmatched junction nucleotides: 23. CDR3 loop: CASSVPRGRLGDERETQYF. The CDR3 nucleotides read TGTGCCAGCAGCGTCCCGAGGGGGCGTCTTGGGGATGAGAGGGAGACCCAGTACTTC. Variable domain in full (rest from reference TRBV7-9 and TRBJ2-5): DTGVSQNPRHKITKRGQNVTFRCDPISEHNRLYWYRQTLGQGPEFLTYFQNEAQLEKSRLLSDRFSAERPKGSFSTLEIQRTEQGDSAMYLCASSVPRGRLGDERETQYFGPGTRLLVL.

The rearrangement joins TRBV6-2 or TRBV6-3 to TRBJ1-5, with no clear D. V was trimmed by 0 bases and J by 0 bases, leaving 15 bases between them. The CDR3 consists of 18 residues. The V gene's germline CDR1 is MNHEY and CDR2 SVGEGT. CDR3 sequence (DNA): TGTGCCAGCAGTTACTCGGATGGAAGAGGATATAGCAATCAGCCCCAGCATTTT. This sequence encodes CASSYSDGRGYSNQPQHF.

This clone was seen a single time. This chain joins TRBV29-1 and TRBJ2-1; 7 bases agree with TRBD2. From germline, CDR1 is SQVTM and CDR2 ANQGSEA. V gave up 6 bases and J gave up 4 bases; unmatched junction bases: 9. The CDR3 spans 14 residues. CDR3 protein: CSVETSSIYNEQFF. DNA of the CDR3: TGCAGCGTGGAGACTAGCAGCATTTACAATGAGCAGTTCTTC.

This clone was found once. The V gene is TRBV28, the J gene TRBJ2-4; D possibly corresponds to TRBD1 (5 bases). Germline CDR1 reads MDHEN; CDR2 reads SYDVKM. V was trimmed by 2 bases and J by 9 bases, leaving 5 bases between them. The CDR3 sequence is 11 residues long. The CDR3 sequence is CASSLRGIQYF. The CDR3 bases are TGTGCCAGCAGTTTAAGGGGCATTCAGTACTTC.

This chain joins TRBV10-3 and TRBJ1-3, with a weak D call TRBD1 (5 bases). V lost 6 bases and J 2 bases, leaving 11 bases between the germline ends. Germline assignment: CDR1 ENHRY and CDR2 SYGVKD. This CDR3 is 14 amino acids long. CDR3 nucleotides: TGTGCCATCAGGTCGGCAGGGACTGGAAACACCATATATTTT. Protein sequence: CAIRSAGTGNTIYF.

The genes are TRBV10-3 and TRBJ2-7; the match to TRBD2 covers 10 bases. The CDR3 has 15 residues. V was pared by 5 bases and J by 5 bases, with 9 bases of the junction left unmatched. Germline loops: CDR1 ENHRY, CDR2 SYGVKD. Here the CDR3 reads CAISTTSGIIHEQYF. In nucleotides, the CDR3 is TGTGCCATCAGTACAACTAGCGGGATCATCCACGAGCAGTACTTC.

This clone was counted once. The chain employs TRBV9 and TRBJ2-3; maybe TRBD2 (6 bases). Trimming shortened V by 0 bases and J by 6 bases, and 11 bases separated the two germline ends. Per the germline V gene, CDR1 is SGDLS and CDR2 is YYNGEE. The CDR3 runs 14 residues. Written as DNA, the CDR3 is TGTGCCAGCAGCGTAGACGGGAGAATGGATACGCAGTATTTT. It is translated as CASSVDGRMDTQYF.

V and J are TRBV4-2 and TRBJ2-2; TRBD1 might be the D (6 bases). The CDR3 extends over 16 amino acids. In germline, CDR1 is LGHNA, CDR2 YNFKEQ. V lost 4 bases to trimming and J lost 4 bases, with 16 bases between them. CDR3 amino acids: CASSLKAGQLTGELFF. The CDR3 DNA reads TGTGCCAGCAGCCTAAAAGCTGGACAGCTCACCGGGGAGCTGTTTTTT.

The rearrangement joins TRBV28 to TRBJ1-2; 7 nucleotides line up with TRBD1. Per germline, CDR1 MDHEN and CDR2 SYDVKM. V dropped 4 bases and J dropped 14; count of bases not matched to a gene: 19. CDR3 length: 15 residues. This CDR3 reads CASSSLRGTPHLSTF. The CDR3 bases are TGTGCCAGCAGTTCGCTCAGGGGGACTCCCCATTTGAGTACCTTC.

V is TRBV28 and J is TRBJ2-1, with TRBD2 identical over 10 bases. V dropped 4 bases and J dropped 6; count of bases not matched to a gene: 9. There are 16 residues in the CDR3. Germline V gene lookup returns CDR1 MDHEN and CDR2 SYDVKM. CDR3 in amino acids: CASSSPASGRSNEQFF. The DNA of the CDR3 is TGTGCCAGCAGTTCTCCCGCTAGCGGGAGATCCAATGAGCAGTTCTTC.

The CDR3 DNA reads as TGTGCCAGTAGTATGGGGGACACCCGGCCCGTCTACGAGCAGTACTTC. Its protein is CASSMGDTRPVYEQYF. The chain has TRBV19 and TRBJ2-7; possible D gene TRBD1, 6 bases. This CDR3 is built from 16 residues. Germline V gene sequence: CDR1 LNHDA, CDR2 SQIVND (reference sequence). V dropped 3 bases and J dropped 3 bases, with 18 bases sitting between them.

The chain uses TRBV7-7 and TRBJ1-1; no firm D call. Germline lookup yields CDR1 SSHAT and CDR2 FNYEAQ (reference sequence). Deletions cut 5 bases from V and 4 bases from J, with 14 bases between. The CDR3 loop spans 14 amino acids. CDR3 protein: CASSQLRESTEAFF. The DNA of the CDR3 is TGTGCCAGCAGCCAGCTGAGGGAATCCACTGAAGCTTTCTTT. The full variable domain, completed using reference TRBV7-7 and TRBJ1-1, is GAGVSQSPRYKVTKRGQDVTLRCDPISSHATLYWYQQALGQGPEFLTYFNYEAQPDKSGLPSDRFSAERPEGSISTLTIQRTEQRDSAMYRCASSQLRESTEAFFGQGTRLTVV.

This chain joins TRBV15 and TRBJ1-1, with 7 bases aligning to TRBD1. CDR1 and CDR2 (germline): LNHNV, YYDKDF (reference sequence). This CDR3 has 17 amino acids. With V trimmed by 1 base and J by 2 bases, 10 bases remained unmatched. The CDR3 region has the DNA TGTGCCACCAGCAGAGCCGGAGCACAGGGGAAAAACACTGAAGCTTTCTTT. Translating gives CATSRAGAQGKNTEAFF.

This clone occurred a few times. V gene TRBV4-1 combines with J gene TRBJ2-7, with 9 positions matching TRBD2. V trimming: 3 bases; J trimming: 0 bases; junction bases outside the gene matches: 9. The CDR3 totals 17 residues. Germline assignment: CDR1 MGHRA and CDR2 YSYEKL. The DNA for the CDR3 is TGCGCCAGCAGCCACATAGCGGGAGAAGTTACCTCCTACGAGCAGTACTTC. It codes for CASSHIAGEVTSYEQYF.

The chain employs TRBV27 and TRBJ1-2; 10 bases align to TRBD1. Germline loops: CDR1 MNHEY, CDR2 SMNVEV (reference sequence). V lost 4 bases to trimming and J lost 4 bases; unmatched junction nucleotides: 9. The CDR3 length is 16 residues. The CDR3 DNA follows: TGTGCCAGCAGTTCCATGGACAGGGGGGGTGCCTATGGCTACACCTTC. Its protein product is CASSSMDRGGAYGYTF.

This chain connects TRBV7-9 to TRBJ2-7; the D gene is possibly TRBD2 (5 bases). With 7 bases removed from V and 6 bases from J, the gap between germline ends came to 16 bases. Germline CDR1 is SEHNR and CDR2 is FQNEAQ (reference sequence). This CDR3 spans 13 amino acids. CDR3 region: CASNNRGPAEQYF. The CDR3 DNA sequence: TGTGCCAGCAATAATAGAGGGCCTGCCGAGCAGTACTTC.

This clone was recorded once. J is TRBJ1-1 and V is TRBV3-1 (or the pseudogene TRBV3-2); D possibly corresponds to TRBD1 (5 bases). From germline, CDR1 is LGHDT and CDR2 YNNKEL (reference sequence). This CDR3 has 16 residues. The V and J ends lost 0 bases and 3 bases respectively, with 14 bases between them. CDR3 protein: CASSQDQGRADTEAFF. The CDR3 nucleotides read TGTGCCAGCAGCCAAGATCAGGGCAGGGCGGACACTGAAGCTTTCTTT.

This sequence joins TRBV6-5 and TRBJ1-2; tentatively, D is TRBD1 (6 bases). This CDR3 region has 15 residues. Germline lookup yields CDR1 MNHEY and CDR2 SVGAGI. The ends were cut back, 11 bases at V and 2 bases at J, with 21 bases in the middle. The chain's CDR3 is CASSRWGGQNYGYTF. The CDR3, as DNA: TGTGCCTCTTCACGGTGGGGGGGGCAAAACTATGGCTACACCTTC.

The chain recombines TRBV3-1 (or the pseudogene TRBV3-2) with TRBJ2-3, with TRBD2 as a possible D gene (6 bases). Germline V gene sequence: CDR1 LGHDT, CDR2 YNNKEL (reference sequence). The CDR3 sequence is 16 residues long. V lost 1 base, J lost 3 bases, and 14 bases lay in between. This chain's CDR3 is CASSQGEGGGTDTQYF. In DNA, the CDR3 is TGTGCCAGCAGCCAAGGTGAGGGCGGAGGGACAGATACGCAGTATTTT.

The J gene is TRBJ2-2, the V gene TRBV10-3, with 11 nucleotides matching TRBD1. This CDR3 has 18 amino acids. Germline CDR1 is ENHRY and CDR2 is SYGVKD. Losses at the gene ends were 4 bases for V and 4 bases for J; bases not matched to a gene: 11. This CDR3 reads CAISGALLGQGGTGELFF. CDR3 in DNA: TGTGCCATCAGTGGGGCGCTTCTGGGACAGGGGGGCACCGGGGAGCTGTTTTTT.

V gene TRBV29-1 combines with J gene TRBJ1-1; the D is unclear. In germline, CDR1 is SQVTM, CDR2 ANQGSEA. V lost 7 bases to trimming and J lost 1 base, with 16 bases between them. The CDR3 is 14 residues long. CDR3 in amino acids: CSAPFSGRNTEAFF. CDR3 sequence (DNA): TGCAGCGCGCCCTTTAGCGGAAGGAACACTGAAGCTTTCTTT.